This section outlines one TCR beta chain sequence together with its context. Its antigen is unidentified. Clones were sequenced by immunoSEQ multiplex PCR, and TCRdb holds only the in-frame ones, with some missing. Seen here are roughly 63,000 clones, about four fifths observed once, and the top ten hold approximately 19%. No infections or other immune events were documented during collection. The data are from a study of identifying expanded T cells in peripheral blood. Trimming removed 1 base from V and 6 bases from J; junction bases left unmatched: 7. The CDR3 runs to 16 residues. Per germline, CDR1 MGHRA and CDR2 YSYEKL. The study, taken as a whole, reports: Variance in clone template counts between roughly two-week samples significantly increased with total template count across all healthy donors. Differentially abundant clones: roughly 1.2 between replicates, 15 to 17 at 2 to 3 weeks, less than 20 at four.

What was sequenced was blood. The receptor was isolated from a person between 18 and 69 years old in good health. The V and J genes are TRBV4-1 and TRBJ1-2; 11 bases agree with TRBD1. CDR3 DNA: TGCGCCAGCAGCCAAGCAGGGGACAGGGGGTCGAATGGCTACACCTTC. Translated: CASSQAGDRGSNGYTF.